These T cell receptor beta chains were read from a single sample in a study of radiotherapy plus CTLA-4 blockade in lung cancer. Clones were read by immunoSEQ multiplex PCR, and TCRdb kept only the in-frame ones, dropping some. The sample has 40,000 or so clones, roughly 63% seen once; the top ten hold around a sixth. The source material was peripheral blood, sampled from a patient treated with radiotherapy plus ipilimumab. All receptors come from a human donor with non-small cell lung cancer who had a partial response to radiotherapy plus ipilimumab. Each CDR3 is given with its conserved first and last residue. A D gene is named only where the DNA matches it firmly. Rows give clone size only sometimes, using once, few, many, or a class for an expanded clone.

>TRBJ2-7|NA|TRBD2|TRBV6-1
CASSPSGGPEQYF
TGTGCCAGCAGTCCCTCGGGGGGACCCGAGCAGTACTTC
>TRBJ1-5|NA|TRBD1|TRBV19
CASSIDAGTGYNQPQHF
TGTGCCAGTAGTATAGACGCCGGGACAGGGTACAATCAGCCCCAGCATTTT
>TRBJ2-5|NA|TRBD2|TRBV30
CAWSEGWTSEETQYF
TGTGCCTGGAGTGAAGGGTGGACTAGCGAAGAGACCCAGTACTTC
>TRBJ2-5|NA|TRBD1|TRBV5-4
CASSQTGTVQVETQYF
TGTGCCAGCAGCCAAACCGGGACAGTCCAAGTAGAGACCCAGTACTTC
>TRBJ2-5|medium-sized|TRBD2|TRBV7-7
CASSLGAAGGYQETQYF
TGTGCTAGCAGCTTAGGGGCAGCGGGAGGGTACCAAGAGACCCAGTACTTC
>TRBJ2-7|NA|TRBD2|TRBV5-1
CASSPRGLPYEQYF
TGCGCCAGCAGCCCTAGGGGACTACCCTACGAGCAGTACTTC
>TRBJ1-1|few|NA|TRBV6-1
CASRSGSRQTEAFF
TGTGCCAGCAGGTCAGGAAGCAGGCAGACTGAAGCTTTCTTT
>TRBJ1-6|few|NA|TRBV4-2
CASSQEGHQRDLSPLHF
TGTGCCAGCAGCCAAGAGGGACACCAACGGGACCTTTCACCCCTCCACTTT
>TRBJ1-4|NA|NA|TRBV5-4
CASSSVGATNEKLFF
TGTGCCAGCAGCTCGGTTGGTGCAACTAATGAAAAACTGTTTTTT
>TRBJ2-2|NA|TRBD2|TRBV9
CASSAMGLAGGELFF
TGTGCCAGCAGCGCCATGGGACTAGCGGGCGGGGAGCTGTTTTTT
>TRBJ2-7|few|NA|TRBV27
CASSTGPKGEQYF
TGTGCCAGCAGTACAGGGCCGAAAGGGGAGCAGTACTTC
>TRBJ1-2|few|TRBD1|TRBV6-1
CASSEAVDRTYGYTF
TGTGCCAGCAGTGAAGCGGTGGACAGGACCTATGGCTACACCTTC
>TRBJ2-5|few|TRBD2|TRBV2
CASRASGGPETQYF
TGTGCCAGCAGAGCTAGCGGGGGACCCGAGACCCAGTACTTC
>TRBJ2-7|once|TRBD2|TRBV5-1
CASSLAGGAYEQYF
TGCGCCAGCAGCTTGGCCGGGGGGGCCTACGAGCAGTACTTC
>TRBJ2-7|NA|TRBD1|TRBV25-1
CASSERQGRYEQYF
TGTGCCAGCAGTGAACGACAGGGGAGGTACGAGCAGTACTTC
>TRBJ2-7|NA|NA|TRBV30
CAWSKQGLSYEQYF
TGTGCCTGGTCAAAGCAGGGGCTCTCCTACGAGCAGTACTTC
>TRBJ2-6|NA|NA|TRBV11-2
CASSSTSSGANVLTF
TGTGCCAGCAGCTCCACGAGCTCTGGGGCCAACGTCCTGACTTTC
>TRBJ2-2|few|TRBD1|TRBV10-3
CAISGDSFTGELFF
TGTGCCATCAGTGGGGACAGTTTCACCGGGGAGCTGTTTTTT
>TRBJ2-3|NA|TRBD2|TRBV7-8
CASSSGLAGGADTQYF
TGTGCCAGCAGCTCGGGACTAGCGGGGGGGGCAGATACGCAGTATTTT
>TRBJ1-2|few|NA|TRBV19
CATGGGSYYGYTF
TGTGCCACCGGGGGGGGATCGTACTATGGCTACACCTTC
>TRBJ2-5|few|NA|TRBV7-6
CASSRGWQETQYF
TGTGCCAGCAGCCGGGGTTGGCAAGAGACCCAGTACTTC
>TRBJ2-1|NA|NA|TRBV5-1
CASSLELAPNNEQFF
TGCGCCAGCAGCTTGGAACTAGCTCCCAACAATGAGCAGTTCTTC
>TRBJ2-2|NA|TRBD2|TRBV4-3
CAQSGRVRGAVF
TGCGCACAATCCGGGAGGGTCCGGGGAGCTGTTTTT
>TRBJ1-2|NA|TRBD1|TRBV5-1
CASSSQGVNYGYTF
TGCGCCAGCAGTTCACAGGGGGTCAACTATGGCTACACCTTC
>TRBJ1-2|NA|TRBD1|TRBV6-5
CASRQGARAGYTF
TGTGCCAGCAGGCAGGGGGCACGGGCTGGCTACACCTTC
>TRBJ1-3|NA|NA|TRBV18
CASSRDSQSVGYF
TGTGCCAGCTCAAGGGACTCACAGTCGGTGGGATATTTT
>TRBJ2-7|NA|TRBD2|TRBV19
CASSKGLRRYEQYF
TGTGCCAGTAGTAAGGGACTAAGAAGGTACGAGCAGTACTTC
>TRBJ1-1|NA|NA|TRBV6-5
CASSYDGRNTEAFF
TGTGCCAGCAGTTACGATGGGAGGAACACTGAAGCTTTCTTT
>TRBJ2-1|NA|TRBD2|TRBV4-2
CASSRALAGGNYNEQFF
TGTGCCAGCAGCCGTGCCCTAGCGGGGGGGAACTACAATGAGCAGTTCTTC
>TRBJ1-1|once|TRBD1|TRBV7-9
CASSLVEGMGTGMNTEAFF
TGTGCCAGCAGCTTAGTTGAAGGTATGGGGACAGGAATGAACACTGAAGCTTTCTTT
>TRBJ1-4|once|NA|TRBV5-8
CASSPLGATDEKLFF
TGTGCCAGCAGCCCCCTTGGGGCAACGGATGAAAAACTGTTTTTT